What follows are 2 T cell receptor beta chains derived from one specimen sequenced in a study of control samples from healthy donors and cancer patients. Produced via immunoSEQ multiplex PCR; TCRdb's table is partial and in-frame only. The sample lists approximately 170,000 clones; 85% to 95% were seen once. Material for sequencing was blood. The source is a woman in her sixties in good health.

This clone was counted once. The genes are TRBV7-2 and TRBJ1-2, with 9 bases aligning to TRBD1. The length of the CDR3 is 13 residues. V shed 5 bases, J shed 5 bases, and the junction held 3 bases outside the gene matches. Germline V CDR1 and CDR2: SGHTA, FQGNSA. CDR3 loop: CASSAGTGYGYTF. CDR3 sequence (DNA): TGTGCCAGCAGCGCCGGGACAGGGTATGGCTACACCTTC.

In its sample, this clone was seen a few times. The CDR3 reads CATTDYNEQFF. CDR3 in DNA: TGTGCCACAACGGATTACAATGAGCAGTTCTTC. The rearrangement uses TRBV7-2 and TRBJ2-1, with no clear D. Germline V gene sequence: CDR1 SGHTA, CDR2 FQGNSA. The CDR3 spans 11 residues. V gave up 10 bases and J gave up 4 bases, with 8 bases separating them.